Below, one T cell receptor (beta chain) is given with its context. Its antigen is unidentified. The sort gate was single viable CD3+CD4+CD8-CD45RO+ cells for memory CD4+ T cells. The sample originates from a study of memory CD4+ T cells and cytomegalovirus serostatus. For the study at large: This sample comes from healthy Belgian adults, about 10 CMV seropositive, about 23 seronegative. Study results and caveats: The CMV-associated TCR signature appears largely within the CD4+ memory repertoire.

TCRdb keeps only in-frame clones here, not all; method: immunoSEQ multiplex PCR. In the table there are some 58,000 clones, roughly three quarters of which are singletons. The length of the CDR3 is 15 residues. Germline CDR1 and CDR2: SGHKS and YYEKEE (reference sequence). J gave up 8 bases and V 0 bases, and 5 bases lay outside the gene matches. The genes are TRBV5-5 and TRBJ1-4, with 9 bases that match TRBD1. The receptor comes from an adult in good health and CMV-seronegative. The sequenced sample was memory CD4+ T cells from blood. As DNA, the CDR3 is TGTGCCAGCAGCTTGGAGGGACAGGGCCAGGAAAAACTGTTTTTT. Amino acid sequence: CASSLEGQGQEKLFF. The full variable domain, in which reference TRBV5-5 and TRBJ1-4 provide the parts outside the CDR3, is DAGVTQSPTHLIKTRGQQVTLRCSPISGHKSVSWYQQVLGQGPQFIFQYYEKEERGRGNFPDRFSARQFPNYSSELNVNALLLGDSALYLCASSLEGQGQEKLFFGSGTQLSVL.